These 10 T cell receptor beta chains were all obtained from the same sample, sequenced in a study of cytomegalovirus exposure and HLA in healthy donors. The PCR employed 60 Vbeta primers together with 13 Jbeta primers. The protocol was immunoSEQ multiplex PCR, while the TCRdb copy is restricted to in-frame clones and leaves out a portion. The sample includes tens of thousands of clones, more than 75% seen only once; the top ten take roughly 14%. Sequenced sample: PBMCs. The receptors originated from a middle-aged woman in good health and CMV-seropositive.

The genes are TRBV11-2 and TRBJ2-1; D might be TRBD1 (6 bases). In germline, CDR1 is SGHAT, CDR2 FQNNGV. Trimming left V 6 bases short and J 12 bases short, with 27 bases between. The CDR3 has 16 amino acids. The CDR3 loop is CASSTPQGTRPIGQFF. The CDR3 bases are TGTGCCAGCAGTACACCCCAGGGGACCCGCCCAATCGGGCAGTTCTTC.

This clone showed up just a few times. The rearrangement joins TRBV11-1 to TRBJ2-1; weak D call: TRBD2 (6 bases). Germline CDR1 reads SGHAT; CDR2 reads FQDESV (reference sequence). CDR3 length equals 15 residues. Trimming took 0 bases from V and 6 from J, leaving 12 bases between them. For the CDR3, the DNA is TGTGCCAGCAGCTTAGCCCCGGGAGTGGGCAATGAGCAGTTCTTC. Protein: CASSLAPGVGNEQFF.

The count of this clone is one. DNA for the CDR3: TGTGCCAGCCGTCCCAATCAGTATAGCAATCAGCCCCAGCATTTT. This codes for CASRPNQYSNQPQHF. The chain combines TRBV2 with TRBJ1-5; no definite D call. V lost 8 bases and J 0 bases, leaving 14 bases between the germline ends. The germline CDR1 and CDR2 sequences are SNHLY and FYNNEI. The CDR3 covers 15 residues.

The chain links TRBV5-1 to TRBJ1-1, with TRBD1 as a possible D gene (6 bases). Germline lookup yields CDR1 SGHRS and CDR2 YFSETQ. The CDR3 is 14 residues long. Trimming cost V 4 bases and J 3 bases, with 13 bases left between them. CDR3 protein: CASSTRGGYTEAFF. For the CDR3, the DNA is TGCGCCAGCAGCACGCGAGGGGGTTACACTGAAGCTTTCTTT.

The gene calls are TRBV18 and TRBJ1-1, with 7 bases that match TRBD1. With 6 bases clipped from V and 0 bases from J, the junction kept 4 bases outside the gene matches. CDR3 length equals 14 residues. The germline gives CDR1 KGHSH, CDR2 LQKENI. CDR3 sequence: CASSRQGLNTEAFF. In nucleotides, the CDR3 is TGTGCCAGCTCCAGACAGGGACTGAACACTGAAGCTTTCTTT. Using reference TRBV18 and TRBJ1-1 for the parts outside the CDR3, the full variable domain is NAGVMQNPRHLVRRRGQEARLRCSPMKGHSHVYWYRQLPEEGLKFMVYLQKENIIDESGMPKERFSAEFPKEGPSILRIQQVVRGDSAAYFCASSRQGLNTEAFFGQGTRLTVV.

This clone was seen more than once but under ten times. CDR3 sequence (DNA): TGCGCCAGCAGCGCGGGGCCCGGGGAGCTGTTTTTT. Translated: CASSAGPGELFF. This chain links TRBV10-1 with TRBJ2-2; a weak D match, TRBD2 (6 bases). Germline CDR1 and CDR2: WNHNN and SYGVQD (reference sequence). The V end lost 6 bases, the J end lost 6 bases, and 8 bases lay between the germline ends. The CDR3 runs to 12 residues.

This clone was picked up a small number of times. The chain recombines TRBV5-4 with TRBJ1-2; perhaps TRBD1 as D (6 bases). Trimming removed 0 bases at V and 0 bases at J, with 15 bases between. The CDR3 spans 17 residues. Germline CDR1 reads SGHNT; CDR2 reads YYREEE (reference sequence). CDR3 DNA: TGTGCCAGCAGCTTGGGGCAGGGGAAGGGAGCTAACTATGGCTACACCTTC. Translating gives CASSLGQGKGANYGYTF. Together with reference TRBV5-4 and TRBJ1-2, the CDR3 gives the full variable domain: ETGVTQSPTHLIKTRGQQVTLRCSSQSGHNTVSWYQQALGQGPQFIFQYYREEENGRGNFPPRFSGLQFPNYSSELNVNALELDDSALYLCASSLGQGKGANYGYTFGSGTRLTVV.

The chain employs TRBV6-5 and TRBJ1-5; maybe TRBD1 (5 bases). CDR3 length: 16 amino acids. Germline V gene sequence: CDR1 MNHEY, CDR2 SVGAGI. Trimming shortened V by 4 bases and J by 3 bases, and 16 bases separated the two germline ends. CDR3 sequence: CASSSPWRGDNQPQHF. As DNA, the CDR3 is TGTGCCAGCAGTTCCCCTTGGAGGGGAGACAATCAGCCCCAGCATTTT.

This clone showed up just a few times. The chain carries TRBV15 and TRBJ2-2, with TRBD1 matching 8 bases. J gave up 9 bases and V 3 bases, and 6 bases lay outside the gene matches. The CDR3 consists of 14 residues. In germline, CDR1 is LNHNV, CDR2 YYDKDF (reference sequence). The CDR3 coding sequence is TGTGCCACCAGCAGGACAGGGGATCTAAGGGAGCTGTTTTTT. Its translation is CATSRTGDLRELFF.

A note on this clone: The junction and the germline gene differ at one end; a read error may be behind it. The chain combines TRBV27 with TRBJ2-7, with D possibly matching TRBD2 (6 bases). From germline, CDR1 is MNHEY and CDR2 SMNVEV (reference sequence). There are 13 residues in the CDR3. The CDR3 reads CASSSGSSYGQYF. The CDR3 nucleotides are TGTGCCAGCAGCTCCGGGAGCTCCTACGGGCAGTACTTC.